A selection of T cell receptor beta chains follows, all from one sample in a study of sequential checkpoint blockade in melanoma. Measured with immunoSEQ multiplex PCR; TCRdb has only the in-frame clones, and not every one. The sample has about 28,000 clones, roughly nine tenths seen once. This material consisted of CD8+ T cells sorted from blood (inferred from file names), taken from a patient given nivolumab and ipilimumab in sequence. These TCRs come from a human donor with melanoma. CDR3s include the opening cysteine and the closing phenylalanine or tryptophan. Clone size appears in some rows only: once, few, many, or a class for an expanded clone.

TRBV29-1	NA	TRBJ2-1	CSVEMVVAGVTSNEQFF
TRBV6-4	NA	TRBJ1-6	CASSDGAVNSPLHF
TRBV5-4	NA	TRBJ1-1	CASSSSVDTEAFF
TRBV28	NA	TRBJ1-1	CASSFVAAEAFF
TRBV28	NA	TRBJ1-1	CASSSIPQGFEDTEAFF
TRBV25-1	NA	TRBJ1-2	CASSGQGSYGYTF
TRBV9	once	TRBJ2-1	CASSVELAYEQFF
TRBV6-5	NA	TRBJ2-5	CASSSAGGQETQYF
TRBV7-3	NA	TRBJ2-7	CASSPAGSTYEQYF
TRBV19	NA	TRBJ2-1	CASRTPGVLSNEQFF
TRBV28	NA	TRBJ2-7	CASSPPAWREPSYEQYF
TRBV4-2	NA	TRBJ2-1	CASSLIAASGNNEQFF
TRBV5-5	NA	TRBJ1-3	CASSSDRGLGNTIYF
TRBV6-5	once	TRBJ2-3	CATRGRSTDTQYF
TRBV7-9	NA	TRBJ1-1	CASSSGQTNTEAFF
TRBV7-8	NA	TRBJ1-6	CASSPGTGINSPLHF
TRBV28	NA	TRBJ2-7	CASRPGVGEQYF
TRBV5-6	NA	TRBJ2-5	CASSALPRDTLQETQYF
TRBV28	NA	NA	CASSTPTSGSYEQYF
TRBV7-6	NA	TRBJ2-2	CASTPRAEGADTGELFF
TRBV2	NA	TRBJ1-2	CASSATANYGYTF
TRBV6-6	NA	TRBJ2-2	CASSLKGAYTGELFF
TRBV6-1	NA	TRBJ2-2	CASSEQADPNTGELFF
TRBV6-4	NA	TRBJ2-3	CASSAGGATDTQYF
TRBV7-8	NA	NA	CASSPVGRGYEQYF
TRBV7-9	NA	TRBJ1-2	CASSLETANYGYTF
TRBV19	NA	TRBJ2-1	CASTPRTAYNEQFF
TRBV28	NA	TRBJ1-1	CASSMGQYTEAFF
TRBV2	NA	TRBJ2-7	CASSPRLAGGREQYF
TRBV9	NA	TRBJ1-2	CASSVAIQGNDYGYTF
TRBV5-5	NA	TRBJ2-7	CASSLEDTSYEQYF
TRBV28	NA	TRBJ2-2	CAGRGTGELFF
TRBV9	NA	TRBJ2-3	CASSVASSRPDTQYF
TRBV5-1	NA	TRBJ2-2	CASGPGLAGGTNTGELFF
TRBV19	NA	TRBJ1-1	CASSSEGQDEAFF
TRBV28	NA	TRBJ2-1	CASSLELAGNEQFF
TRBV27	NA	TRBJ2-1	CASSTRDRSYNEQFF
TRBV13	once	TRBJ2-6	CASSFAGGGSGANVLTF
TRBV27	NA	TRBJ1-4	CASSPGHTNEKLFF
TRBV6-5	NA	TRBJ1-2	CASSLQGTGYTF
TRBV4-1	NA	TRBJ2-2	CASSQARVSYRGTGELFF
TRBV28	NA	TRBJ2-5	CASSLVSLAGDQETQYF
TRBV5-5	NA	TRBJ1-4	CASRNTLIANEKLFF
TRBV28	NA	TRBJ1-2	CASSGYKTGYGYTF
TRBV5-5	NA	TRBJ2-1	CASSWWAGGPNEQFF
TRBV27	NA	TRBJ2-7	CASRGLAGYEQYF